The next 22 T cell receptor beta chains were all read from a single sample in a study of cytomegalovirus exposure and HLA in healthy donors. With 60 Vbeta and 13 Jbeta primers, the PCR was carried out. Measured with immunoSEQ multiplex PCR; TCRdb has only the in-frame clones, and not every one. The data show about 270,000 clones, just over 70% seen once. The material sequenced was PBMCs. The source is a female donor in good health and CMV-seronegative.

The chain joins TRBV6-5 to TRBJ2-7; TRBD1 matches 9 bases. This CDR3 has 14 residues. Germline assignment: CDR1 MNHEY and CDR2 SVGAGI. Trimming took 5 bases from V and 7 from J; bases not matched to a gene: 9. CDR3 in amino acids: CASSPGDRVGEQYF. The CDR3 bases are TGTGCCAGCAGTCCGGGGGACAGGGTAGGGGAGCAGTACTTC.

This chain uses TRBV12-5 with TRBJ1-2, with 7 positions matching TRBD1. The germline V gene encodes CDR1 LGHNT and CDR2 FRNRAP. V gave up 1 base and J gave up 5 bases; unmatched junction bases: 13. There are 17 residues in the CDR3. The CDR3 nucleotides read TGTGCTAGTGGTTTGGGAACCAACCGGGACAGAGGGTATGGCTACACCTTC. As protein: CASGLGTNRDRGYGYTF.

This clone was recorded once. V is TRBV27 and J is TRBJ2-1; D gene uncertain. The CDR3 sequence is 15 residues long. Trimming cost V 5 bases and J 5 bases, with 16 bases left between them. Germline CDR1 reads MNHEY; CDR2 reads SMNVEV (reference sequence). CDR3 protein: CASSRTSRLDNEQFF. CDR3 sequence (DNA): TGTGCCAGCAGTCGCACCTCGCGACTCGACAATGAGCAGTTCTTC.

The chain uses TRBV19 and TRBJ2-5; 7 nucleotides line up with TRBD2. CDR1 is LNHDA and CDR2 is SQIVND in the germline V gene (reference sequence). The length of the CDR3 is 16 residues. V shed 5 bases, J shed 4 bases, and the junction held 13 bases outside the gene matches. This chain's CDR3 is CASSPPGREGRETQYF. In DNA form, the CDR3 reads TGTGCCAGTAGTCCCCCGGGGAGGGAGGGTCGAGAGACCCAGTACTTC.

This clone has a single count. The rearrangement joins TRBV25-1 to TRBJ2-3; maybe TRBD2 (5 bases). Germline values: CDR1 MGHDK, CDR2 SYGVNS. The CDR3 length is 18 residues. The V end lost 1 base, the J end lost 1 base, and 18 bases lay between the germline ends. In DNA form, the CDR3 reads TGTGCCAGCAGTGAATCGAGAAGCTCGAGGGCTGGCACAGATACGCAGTATTTT. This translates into CASSESRSSRAGTDTQYF.

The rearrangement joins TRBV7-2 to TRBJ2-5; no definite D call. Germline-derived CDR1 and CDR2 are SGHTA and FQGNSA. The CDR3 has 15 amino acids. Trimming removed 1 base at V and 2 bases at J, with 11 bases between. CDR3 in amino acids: CASSLVRTKQETQYF. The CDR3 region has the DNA TGTGCCAGCAGCTTAGTTCGCACTAAACAAGAGACCCAGTACTTC.

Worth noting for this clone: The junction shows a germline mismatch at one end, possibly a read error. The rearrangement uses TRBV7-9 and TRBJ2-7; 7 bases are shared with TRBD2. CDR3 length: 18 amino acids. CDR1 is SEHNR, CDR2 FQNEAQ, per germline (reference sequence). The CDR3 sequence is CSSSRLAGGEGRGYEQYF. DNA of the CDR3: TGTTCCAGCAGCCGATTAGCAGGAGGCGAAGGGAGGGGCTACGAGCAGTACTTC.

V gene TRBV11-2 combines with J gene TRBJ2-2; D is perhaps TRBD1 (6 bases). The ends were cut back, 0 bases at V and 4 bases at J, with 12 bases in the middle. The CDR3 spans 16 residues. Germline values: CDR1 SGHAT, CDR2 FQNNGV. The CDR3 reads CASSLDQLGATGELFF. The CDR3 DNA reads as TGTGCCAGCAGCTTAGATCAGTTGGGGGCCACCGGGGAGCTGTTTTTT.

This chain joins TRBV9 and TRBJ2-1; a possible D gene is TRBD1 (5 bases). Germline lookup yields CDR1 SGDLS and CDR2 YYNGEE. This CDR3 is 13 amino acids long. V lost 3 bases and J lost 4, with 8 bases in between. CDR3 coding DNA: TGTGCCAGCAGCGCGGACACGTACAATGAGCAGTTCTTC. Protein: CASSADTYNEQFF.

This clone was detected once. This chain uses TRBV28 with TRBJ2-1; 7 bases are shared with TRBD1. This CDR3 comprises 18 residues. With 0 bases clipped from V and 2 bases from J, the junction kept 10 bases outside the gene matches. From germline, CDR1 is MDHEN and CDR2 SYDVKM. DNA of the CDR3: TGTGCCAGCAGTTTATGGCCTGACAGGGTGTATACCTACAATGAGCAGTTCTTC. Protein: CASSLWPDRVYTYNEQFF.

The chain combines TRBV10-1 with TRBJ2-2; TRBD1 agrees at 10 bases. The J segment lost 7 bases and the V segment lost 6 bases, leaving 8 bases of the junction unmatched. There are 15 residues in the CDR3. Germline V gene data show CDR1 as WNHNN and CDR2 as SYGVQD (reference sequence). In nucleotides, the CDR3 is TGCGCCAGCAGGTCCGGGACAGGGGAGAGCGGGGAGCTGTTTTTT. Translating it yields CASRSGTGESGELFF.

In DNA, the CDR3 is TGTGCCAGCAGCCTCGGACACTCTTATGAAAAACTGTTTTTT. This sequence encodes CASSLGHSYEKLFF. V is TRBV6-5 and J is TRBJ1-4; a weak D match, TRBD1 (5 bases). The length of the CDR3 is 14 residues. With 6 bases removed from V and 6 bases from J, the gap between germline ends came to 14 bases. CDR1 and CDR2 from the germline V gene are MNHEY and SVGAGI.

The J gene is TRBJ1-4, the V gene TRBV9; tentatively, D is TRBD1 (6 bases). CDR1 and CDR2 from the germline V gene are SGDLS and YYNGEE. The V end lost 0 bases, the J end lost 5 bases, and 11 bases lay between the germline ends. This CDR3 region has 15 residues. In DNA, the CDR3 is TGTGCCAGCAGCGTAGAAGGCAGGGGAAATGAAAAACTGTTTTTT. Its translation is CASSVEGRGNEKLFF.

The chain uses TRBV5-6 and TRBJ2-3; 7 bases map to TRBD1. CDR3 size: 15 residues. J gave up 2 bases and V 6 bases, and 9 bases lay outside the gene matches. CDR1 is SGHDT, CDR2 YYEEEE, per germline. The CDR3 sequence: CASNPRGGITDTQYF. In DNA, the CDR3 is TGTGCCAGCAACCCCCGAGGGGGCATCACAGATACGCAGTATTTT.

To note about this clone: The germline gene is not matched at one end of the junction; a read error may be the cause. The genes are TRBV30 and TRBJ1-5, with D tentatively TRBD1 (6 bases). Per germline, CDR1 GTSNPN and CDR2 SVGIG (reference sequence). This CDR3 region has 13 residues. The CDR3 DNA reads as TGTGTCTGGACCAGTCAGGGGAGTCAGCCCCAGCATTTT. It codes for CVWTSQGSQPQHF.

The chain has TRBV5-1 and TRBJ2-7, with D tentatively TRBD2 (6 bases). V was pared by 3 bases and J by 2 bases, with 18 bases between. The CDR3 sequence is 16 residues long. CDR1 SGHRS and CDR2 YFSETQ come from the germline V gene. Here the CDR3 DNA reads TGCGCCAGCAGCTCCCGGGGAGGCCCAAATACCTACGAGCAGTACTTC. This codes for CASSSRGGPNTYEQYF. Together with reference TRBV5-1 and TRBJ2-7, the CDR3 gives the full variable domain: KAGVTQTPRYLIKTRGQQVTLSCSPISGHRSVSWYQQTPGQGLQFLFEYFSETQRNKGNFPGRFSGRQFSNSRSEMNVSTLELGDSALYLCASSSRGGPNTYEQYFGPGTRLTVT.

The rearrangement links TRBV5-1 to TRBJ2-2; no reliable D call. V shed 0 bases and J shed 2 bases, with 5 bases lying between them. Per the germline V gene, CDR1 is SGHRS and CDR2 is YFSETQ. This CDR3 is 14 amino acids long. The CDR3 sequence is CASSLALNTGELFF. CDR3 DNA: TGCGCCAGCAGCTTGGCCCTAAACACCGGGGAGCTGTTTTTT.

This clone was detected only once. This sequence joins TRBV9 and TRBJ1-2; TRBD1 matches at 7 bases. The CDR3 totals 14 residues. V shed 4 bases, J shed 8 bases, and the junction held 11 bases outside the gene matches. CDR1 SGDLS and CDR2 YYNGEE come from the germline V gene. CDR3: CASSSGVQGSGYTF. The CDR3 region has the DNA TGTGCCAGCAGCTCGGGGGTACAGGGGAGCGGCTACACCTTC.

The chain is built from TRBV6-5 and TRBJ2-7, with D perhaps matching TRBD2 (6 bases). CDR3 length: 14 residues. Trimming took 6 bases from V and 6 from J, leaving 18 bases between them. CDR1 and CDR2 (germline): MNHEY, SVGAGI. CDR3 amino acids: CASRPFTSISEQYF. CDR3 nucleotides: TGTGCCAGCAGACCCTTTACTAGCATTTCCGAGCAGTACTTC.

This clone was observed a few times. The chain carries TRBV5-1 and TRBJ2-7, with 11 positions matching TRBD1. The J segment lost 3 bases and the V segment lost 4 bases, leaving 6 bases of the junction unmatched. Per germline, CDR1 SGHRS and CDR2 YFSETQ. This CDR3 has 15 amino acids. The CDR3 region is CASSPRTGGLYEQYF. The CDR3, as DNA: TGCGCCAGCAGCCCCAGGACAGGGGGCCTCTACGAGCAGTACTTC.

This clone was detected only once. CDR3 region: CASSYLAYEQYF. In DNA, the CDR3 is TGTGCCAGCAGCTACCTAGCGTACGAGCAGTACTTC. The gene calls are TRBV7-2 and TRBJ2-7, with D perhaps TRBD2 (6 bases). Germline V gene data show CDR1 as SGHTA and CDR2 as FQGNSA. V was shortened by 4 bases and J by 4 bases, with 8 bases between the two germline ends. CDR3 length: 12 residues. The full variable domain, rest sourced from reference TRBV7-2 and TRBJ2-7, is GAGVSQSPSNKVTEKGKDVELRCDPISGHTALYWYRQSLGQGLEFLIYFQGNSAPDKSGLPSDRFSAERTGGSVSTLTIQRTQQEDSAVYLCASSYLAYEQYFGPGTRLTVT.

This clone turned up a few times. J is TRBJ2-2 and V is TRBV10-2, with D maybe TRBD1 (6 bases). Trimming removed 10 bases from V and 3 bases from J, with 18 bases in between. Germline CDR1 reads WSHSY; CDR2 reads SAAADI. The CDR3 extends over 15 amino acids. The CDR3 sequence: CATGKVGAYTGELFF. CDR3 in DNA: TGCGCCACCGGGAAAGTGGGGGCCTACACCGGGGAGCTGTTTTTT.